The clone carrying this T cell receptor beta chain was found a few times. CDR3 length equals 14 residues. Germline V gives CDR1 DFQATT, CDR2 SNEGSKA (reference sequence). The V gene end was trimmed by 3 bases and the J gene end by 4 bases; junction bases not matched to a gene: 3. TCRdb reprocessed the 5' RACE reads via MiXCR and lists one record per CDR3 protein. This sample carries 30,000 to 45,000 distinct CDR3 sequences, roughly 5% of them seen once, and the ten largest clones take roughly 30%. This specimen belongs to a study of early T cells in non-severe SARS-CoV-2 infection. The chain couples TRBV20-1 to TRBJ1-1; 12 nucleotides align to TRBD1. The sequence came from an adult who was a healthcare worker with PCR-confirmed SARS-CoV-2 infection or an uninfected control (not recorded which). The sample taken for sequencing was whole blood. The DNA of the CDR3 is TGCAGTGCTAGGTGGGACAGGGGGCTCACTGAAGCTTTCTTT. Translating gives CSARWDRGLTEAFF.